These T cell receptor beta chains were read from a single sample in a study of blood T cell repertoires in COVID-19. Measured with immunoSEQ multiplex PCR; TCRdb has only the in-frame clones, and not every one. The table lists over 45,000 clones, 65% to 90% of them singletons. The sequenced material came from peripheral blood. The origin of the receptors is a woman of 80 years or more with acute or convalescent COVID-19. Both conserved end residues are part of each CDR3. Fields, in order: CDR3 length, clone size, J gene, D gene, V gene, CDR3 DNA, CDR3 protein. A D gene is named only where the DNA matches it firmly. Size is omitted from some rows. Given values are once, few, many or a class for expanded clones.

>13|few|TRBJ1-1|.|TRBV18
TGTGCCAGCTCACAGGACAAGAACACTGAAGCTTTCTTT
CASSQDKNTEAFF
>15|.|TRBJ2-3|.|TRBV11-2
TGTGCCAGCAGCTTACTAGGAACCAGCACAGATACGCAGTATTTT
CASSLLGTSTDTQYF
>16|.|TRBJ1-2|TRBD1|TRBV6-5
TGTGCCAGCAGTTACCCGACAGGGCAGGGGAACTATGGCTACACCTTC
CASSYPTGQGNYGYTF
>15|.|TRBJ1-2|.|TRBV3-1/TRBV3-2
TGTGCCAGCAGCCCCGGTGGAGGAGCTAACTATGGCTACACCTTC
CASSPGGGANYGYTF
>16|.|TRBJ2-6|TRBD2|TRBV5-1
TGCGCCAGCAGCTTCAGCCTAGCGGATGGGGCCAACGTCCTGACTTTC
CASSFSLADGANVLTF
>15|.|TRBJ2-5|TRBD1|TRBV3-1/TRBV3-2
TGTGCCAGCAGCCCCCGGGACAGGGTAGGAGAGACCCAGTACTTC
CASSPRDRVGETQYF
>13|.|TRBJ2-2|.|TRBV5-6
TGTGCCAGCAGCCCCCCTAGCGCCGGGGAGCTGTTTTTT
CASSPPSAGELFF
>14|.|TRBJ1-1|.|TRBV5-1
TGCGCCAGCAGCTTGCCCCAGGTGAACACTGAAGCTTTCTTT
CASSLPQVNTEAFF
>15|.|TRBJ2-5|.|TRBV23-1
TGCGCCAGCAGTCATATCCCATGTACTGTGGAGACCCAGTACTTC
CASSHIPCTVETQYF
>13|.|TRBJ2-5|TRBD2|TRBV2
TGTGCCAGCAGTGAACGGGAGGGGGAGACCCAGTACTTC
CASSEREGETQYF
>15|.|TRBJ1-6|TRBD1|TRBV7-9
TGTGCCAGCAGCTTCGGCCAGGGGGGTAATTCACCCCTCCACTTT
CASSFGQGGNSPLHF
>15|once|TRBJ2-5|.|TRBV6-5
TGTGCCAGCAGTTACTCGGGTAACAGCGGTGAGACCCAGTACTTC
CASSYSGNSGETQYF
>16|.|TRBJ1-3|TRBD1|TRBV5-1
TGCGCCAGCAGCTCACGGGACAGGGCTTCTGGAAACACCATATATTTT
CASSSRDRASGNTIYF
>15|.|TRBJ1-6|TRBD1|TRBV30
TGTGCCTGGGGGCCGGGACAGGGGCTGGCTTCACCCCTCCACTTT
CAWGPGQGLASPLHF
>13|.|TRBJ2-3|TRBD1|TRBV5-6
TGTGCCAGCAGCTGGGACAGGGCAGATACGCAGTATTTT
CASSWDRADTQYF
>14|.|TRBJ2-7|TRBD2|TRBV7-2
TGTGCCAGCAGAGGACTAGCGGGGGGGCGAGAGCAGTACTTC
CASRGLAGGREQYF
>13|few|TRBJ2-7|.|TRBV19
TGTGCCAGTAGTAGACAGTGGCCCTACGAGCAGTACTTC
CASSRQWPYEQYF
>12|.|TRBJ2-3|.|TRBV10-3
TGTGCCATCGGGCCGGCTGCAGATACGCAGTATTTT
CAIGPAADTQYF
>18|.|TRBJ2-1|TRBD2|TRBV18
TGTGCCAGCTCACCACCGAATCTCGGGGGGGCGGGATACAATGAGCAGTTCTTC
CASSPPNLGGAGYNEQFF
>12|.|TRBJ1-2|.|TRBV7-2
TGTGCCAGCAGCTTATTGACTTATGGCTACACCTTC
CASSLLTYGYTF
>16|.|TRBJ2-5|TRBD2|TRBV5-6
TGTGCCAGCAGCTTGGAGCTAGCGGGGGGGATGGAGACCCAGTACTTC
CASSLELAGGMETQYF
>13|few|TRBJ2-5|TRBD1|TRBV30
TGTGCCGGGGGACAGGGGGCGCAGGAGACCCAGTACTTC
CAGGQGAQETQYF
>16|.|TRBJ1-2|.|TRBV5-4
TGTGCCAGCAGCCCTGGAGGCAGAGCCTTAAACTATGGCTACACCTTC
CASSPGGRALNYGYTF
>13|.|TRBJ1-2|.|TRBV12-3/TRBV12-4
TGTGCCAGCAGGACCGCCAAGGAGGGTGGCTACACCTTC
CASRTAKEGGYTF
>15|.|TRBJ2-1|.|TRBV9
TGTGCCAGCAGCGTAGGACAGGTGACCTACAATGAGCAGTTCTTC
CASSVGQVTYNEQFF
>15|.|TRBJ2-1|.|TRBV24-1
TGTGCCACCAGTCCCCGTGAGAGCTCCTACAATGAGCAGTTCTTC
CATSPRESSYNEQFF
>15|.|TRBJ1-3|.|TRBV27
TGTGCCAGCAGTTTATCGGCCAGCTCTGGAAACACCATATATTTT
CASSLSASSGNTIYF
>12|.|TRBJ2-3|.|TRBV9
TGTGCCAGCAGCGTAGCGCGGGATACGCAGTATTTT
CASSVARDTQYF
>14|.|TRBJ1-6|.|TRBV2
TGTGCCAGCAAAGGACAGCTTCCTAATTCACCCCTCCACTTT
CASKGQLPNSPLHF
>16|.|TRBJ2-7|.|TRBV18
TGTGCCAGCTCACCACCGTCGGGGGATCACTCCTACGAGCAGTACTTC
CASSPPSGDHSYEQYF
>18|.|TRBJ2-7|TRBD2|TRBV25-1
TGTGCCAGCAGTGCTCTGGGACTAGCGGGGCTCTACTCCTACGAGCAGTACTTC
CASSALGLAGLYSYEQYF
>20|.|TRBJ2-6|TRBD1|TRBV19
TGTGCCAGTAGTCTTGCCCTACCGGGACAGGGCGAATCTGGGGCCAACGTCCTGACTTTC
CASSLALPGQGESGANVLTF
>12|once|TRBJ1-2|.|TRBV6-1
TGTGCCAGCAGTGACAGGAACTATGGCTACACCTTC
CASSDRNYGYTF
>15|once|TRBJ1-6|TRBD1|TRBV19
TGTGCCAGTAGTGTGGACAGGGTGGGTAGTTCACCCCTCCACTTT
CASSVDRVGSSPLHF
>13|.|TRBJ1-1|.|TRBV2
TGTGCCAGCGAGGCGGACTCGAACACTGAAGCTTTCTTT
CASEADSNTEAFF
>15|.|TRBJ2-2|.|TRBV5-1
TGCGCCAGCAGCCAGACAGTGACGAACACCGGGGAGCTGTTTTTT
CASSQTVTNTGELFF
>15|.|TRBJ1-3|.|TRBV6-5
TGTGCCAGCAGTTATATTAAGGGGACTGGAAACACCATATATTTT
CASSYIKGTGNTIYF
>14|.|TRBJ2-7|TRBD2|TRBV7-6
TGTGCCAGCAGCTTGGGGACTATAAGCTACGAGCAGTACTTC
CASSLGTISYEQYF
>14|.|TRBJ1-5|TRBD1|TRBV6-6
TGTGCCAGCACCCCGACAGGGGACAACCAGCCCCAGCATTTT
CASTPTGDNQPQHF
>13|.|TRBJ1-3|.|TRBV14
TGTGCCAGCAGCCCTTTCCCTGGAAACACCATATATTTT
CASSPFPGNTIYF
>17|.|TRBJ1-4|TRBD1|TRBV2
TGTGCCAGCAGTGCCGGGACAGGGGGCTCCGGGGGTGAAAAACTGTTTTTT
CASSAGTGGSGGEKLFF
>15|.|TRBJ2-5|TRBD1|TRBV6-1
TGTGCCAGCAGTGAGAGACAGGGGTCGAGGGAGACCCAGTACTTC
CASSERQGSRETQYF
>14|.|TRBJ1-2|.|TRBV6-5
TGTGCCAGCAGTCCGACGGACAGATCGTATGGCTACACCTTC
CASSPTDRSYGYTF
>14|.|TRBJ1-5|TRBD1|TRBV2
TGTGCCAGCACAGACAGGGGAAGCAATCAGCCCCAGCATTTT
CASTDRGSNQPQHF
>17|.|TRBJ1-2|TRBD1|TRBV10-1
TGCGCCAGCAGCCCGGGGACAGCAGATTCCCTTAACTATGGCTACACCTTC
CASSPGTADSLNYGYTF
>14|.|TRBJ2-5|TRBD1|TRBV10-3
TGTGCCATCAGTGAGAGGCAGGGGGACGAGACCCAGTACTTC
CAISERQGDETQYF
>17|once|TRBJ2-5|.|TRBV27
TGTGCCAGCAGTTTATCGCGCCCCTCCCTAGGCCAAGAGACCCAGTACTTC
CASSLSRPSLGQETQYF
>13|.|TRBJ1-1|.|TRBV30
TGTGCCTGGAGTGTAACCCCCAATACGAGAGCTTTCTTT
CAWSVTPNTRAFF
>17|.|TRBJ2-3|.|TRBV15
TGTGCCACCAGCAGAGATAATCTTGGAGGGACTCGTAATACGCAGTATTTT
CATSRDNLGGTRNTQYF
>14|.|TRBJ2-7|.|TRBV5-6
TGTGCCAGCAGCTGGGGACACTTGTCCTACGAGCAGTACTTC
CASSWGHLSYEQYF
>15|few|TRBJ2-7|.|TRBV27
TGTGCCAGCAGTTTATCCCAGGGTTGGTCCTACGAGCAGTACTTC
CASSLSQGWSYEQYF
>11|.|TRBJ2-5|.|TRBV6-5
TGTGCCAGCAGGAAGGGGGAGACCCAGTACTTC
CASRKGETQYF
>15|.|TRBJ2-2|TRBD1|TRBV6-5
TGTGCCAGCAGTCCCGGGACAGGGAACACCGGGGAGCTGTTTTTT
CASSPGTGNTGELFF
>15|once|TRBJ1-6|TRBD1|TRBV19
TGTGCCAGTAGGAACCCGGGACAGTTGAATTCACCCCTCCACTTT
CASRNPGQLNSPLHF
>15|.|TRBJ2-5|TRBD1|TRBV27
TGTGCCAGCAGTCCCGGACAGGGAAAGGGAGAGACCCAGTACTTC
CASSPGQGKGETQYF
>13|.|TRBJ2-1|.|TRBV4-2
TGTGCCAGCAGCCCAGGGCCTCGGGATGAGCAGTTCTTC
CASSPGPRDEQFF
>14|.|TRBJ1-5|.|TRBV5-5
TGTGCCAGCAGCTTAGGGGTTAGCAATCAGCCCCAGCATTTT
CASSLGVSNQPQHF
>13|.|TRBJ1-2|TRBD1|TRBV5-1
TGCGCCAGCAGCTTGCAAGACAGGGATGGCTACACCTTC
CASSLQDRDGYTF
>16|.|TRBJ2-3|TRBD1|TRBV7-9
TGTGCCAGCAGCTTAGTTGGATGGACAGGGACAGATACGCAGTATTTT
CASSLVGWTGTDTQYF